This entry describes one T cell receptor beta chain. The record originates from a study of T cell changes during pregnancy in multiple sclerosis. This table comes from immunoSEQ multiplex PCR, and its TCRdb copy is limited to in-frame clones, with some not included. The sample includes under 35,000 clones, roughly nine tenths of them seen just once. Trimming removed 8 bases at V and 2 bases at J, with 10 bases between. This CDR3 has 12 residues. CDR1 and CDR2 from the germline V gene are MNHEY and SMNVEV (reference sequence). Sequencing was performed on CD8+ T cells from peripheral blood mononuclear cells, taken before pregnancy. This clonotype originated in a female donor with multiple sclerosis, enrolled in a pregnancy study. V is TRBV27 and J is TRBJ2-7; D unclear. CDR3 sequence reads: CASGWAPYEQYF. The CDR3 region has the DNA TGTGCCAGCGGCTGGGCGCCCTACGAGCAGTACTTC.